Listed here are 28 T cell receptor beta chains from one sample, sequenced in a study of CD8+ T cells in alopecia areata. Markers used for sorting pooled cutaneous lymph node cells were CD4, CD8alpha, NKG2D, NKG2ACE and others. RNA, once extracted, was reverse transcribed into cDNA for use as the sequencing template. Clones were sequenced by immunoSEQ multiplex PCR, and TCRdb holds only the in-frame ones, with some missing. This set yields about 300,000 clones and no singletons; the top ten hold more than 0.95%. The source material was CD4+ T cells sorted from a lymph node. These receptors all come from a C3H/HeJ mouse with alopecia areata. The strain is characterized by the MHC haplotype H2-k.

This clone was detected only a few times. The genes are named according to mouse. The CDR3 is cut off 4 residues early in the read; its end comes from the germline J gene. The rearrangement links TRBV5 to TRBJ2-1; TRBD1 agrees at 8 bases. Germline CDR1 LGHNA, CDR2 YNLKQL (reference sequence). The CDR3 extends over 15 amino acids. Losses at the gene ends were 6 bases for V and 5 bases for J; bases not matched to a gene: 9. The sequenced CDR3 bases are TGTGCCAGCAGGCCTCGACAGGGGCTGGATGCT. Translating gives CASRPRQGLDA. The full CDR3 reads CASRPRQGLDAEQFF.

Comments on this clone: Mouse gene names and germline throughout. The DNA ends 4 residues before the CDR3 does, and the rest of the CDR3 is filled in from the germline J gene. This CDR3 is also generated by other DNA sequences in the sample. The J gene is TRBJ2-3, the V gene TRBV12-1; 8 nucleotides align to TRBD1. Germline CDR1 SGHSN, CDR2 HYEKVE. V lost 0 bases, J lost 1 base, and 2 bases stayed unmatched. The CDR3 length is 15 residues. Incomplete CDR3 DNA: TGTGCCAGCTCTCTCGGGACAGGAGGTGCAGAA. Protein product: CASSLGTGGAE. The whole CDR3 protein reads CASSLGTGGAETLYF.

This clone was seen more than once but under ten times. Mouse gene names and germline throughout. Sequencing ends 4 residues short of the CDR3 end; the germline J gene provides the rest. The chain joins TRBV13-1 to TRBJ2-2; D is perhaps TRBD1 (6 bases). This CDR3 has 15 residues. The germline CDR1 and CDR2 sequences are NSHNY and SYGAGN. The V gene lost 6 bases and the J gene lost 0 bases, with 12 bases spanning the gap. This CDR3 is CASTMGHSNTGQLYF. CDR3 bases read: TGTGCCAGCACAATGGGACACTCAAACACCGGG.

Details on this clone: Each gene name is a mouse one. The observed sequence ends 4 residues before the CDR3 terminus, with the missing tail filled in from the germline J gene. The chain joins TRBV5 to TRBJ2-1; perhaps TRBD1 as D (5 bases). V lost 1 base, J lost 0 bases, and 7 bases lay in between. There are 15 residues in the CDR3. Per germline, CDR1 LGHNA and CDR2 YNLKQL (reference sequence). CDR3 residues: CASSQVRDNYAEQFF. CDR3 bases read: TGTGCCAGCAGCCAAGTCAGGGATAACTATGCT.

This clone appeared a few times. Each gene name is a mouse one. With the read ending 4 residues before the CDR3 end, the germline J gene is used to fill in that end. The rearrangement joins TRBV5 to TRBJ2-3; 8 bases agree with TRBD2. The CDR3 is made up of 16 amino acids. V lost 4 bases to trimming and J lost 0 bases; unmatched junction nucleotides: 6. CDR1 is LGHNA, CDR2 YNLKQL, per germline (reference sequence). The CDR3 sequence: CASSPDWGLSAETLYF. The CDR3 bases that were read are TGTGCCAGCAGCCCCGACTGGGGCCTTAGTGCAGAA.

This clone was seen repeatedly, ten times or more. Each gene name is a mouse one. From the germline J gene comes the end of the CDR3, since the read stops 4 residues before it. The chain couples TRBV17 to TRBJ2-1; 10 nucleotides align to TRBD2. The CDR3 sequence is 15 residues long. Germline loops: CDR1 MNHDT, CDR2 YYDKIL. V was pared by 5 bases and J by 1 base, with 2 bases of the junction left unmatched. CDR3 protein: CASSVTGGNYAEQFF. CDR3 DNA (partial): TGTGCTAGCAGTGTGACTGGGGGGAACTATGCT.

Remarks on this clone: Gene and germline names: mouse. The DNA ends 4 residues before the CDR3 does, and the rest of the CDR3 is filled in from the germline J gene. The rearrangement joins TRBV19 to TRBJ2-5; 7 nucleotides match TRBD2. CDR3 size: 16 residues. V was clipped by 3 bases and J by 0 bases; unmatched bases: 7. CDR1 FNHDT and CDR2 SITEND come from the germline V gene (reference sequence). Partial CDR3 DNA: TGTGCCAGCAGTACCCTCTCGACTGGGAACCAAGAC. This gives the protein CASSTLSTGNQD. The entire CDR3 sequence reads CASSTLSTGNQDTQYF.

To note about this clone: Mouse gene names and germline throughout. The read terminates 4 residues ahead of where the CDR3 ends, so the germline J gene completes it. The V call is TRBV19, the J call TRBJ1-1; TRBD1 matches 9 bases. CDR3 length: 13 amino acids. Germline assignment: CDR1 FNHDT and CDR2 SITEND (reference sequence). Incomplete CDR3 DNA: TGTGCCAGCAGTCAACAGGGGGCCGCA. This translates into CASSQQGAA. The entire CDR3 sequence reads CASSQQGAAEVFF.

Note on this clone: The genes are named according to mouse. The read gets to within 4 residues of the CDR3 end, and the germline J gene fills in the rest. The chain recombines TRBV29 with TRBJ2-5, with TRBD2 matching 12 bases. Germline V gene sequence: CDR1 MSHET, CDR2 SYDVDS. There are 14 residues in the CDR3. The part of the CDR3 DNA that was read is TGTGCTAGCAGAGGGACTGGGGGGTTGGAC. This encodes CASRGTGGLD. The whole CDR3 region reads CASRGTGGLDTQYF.

For this clone: The germline and genes are mouse ones. The CDR3 is cut off 4 residues early in the read; its end comes from the germline J gene. The rearrangement joins TRBV17 to TRBJ2-2; 10 nucleotides agree with TRBD2. The V gene end was trimmed by 6 bases and the J gene end by 1 base; junction bases not matched to a gene: 5. Germline loops: CDR1 MNHDT, CDR2 YYDKIL. The CDR3 covers 16 residues. The CDR3 loop is CASRRDWGKNTGQLYF. The DNA read from the CDR3 is TGTGCTAGCAGGAGGGACTGGGGAAAAAACACCGGG.

This clone was counted only a few times. Mouse gene names and germline throughout. The CDR3 DNA, read in part, is TGTGCCAGCAGCCGGGACAGCTTTAATTCGCCC. This translates into CASSRDSFNSP. Given in full, the CDR3 is CASSRDSFNSPLYF. The V gene is TRBV4, the J gene TRBJ1-6; 7 bases align to TRBD1. With the read ending 3 residues before the CDR3 end, the germline J gene is used to fill in that end. TRBJ1-6 is marked as an open reading frame, function uncertain. Trimming removed 5 bases from V and 6 bases from J; junction bases left unmatched: 4. Germline-derived CDR1 and CDR2 are LGHDT and YNNKQL (reference sequence). The CDR3 is 14 residues long.

This clone appeared a few times. Mouse gene names and germline throughout. The CDR3 end falls 4 residues outside the read, so it is completed with the germline J gene. The chain links TRBV13-2 to TRBJ2-5; the D is unclear. Germline CDR1 is NNHNN and CDR2 is SYGAGS (reference sequence). The CDR3 has 13 amino acids. The sequenced part of the CDR3 DNA is TGTGCCAGCGGTGATGCGCAGAAAGAC. Translated, it gives CASGDAQKD. In full, the CDR3 reads CASGDAQKDTQYF.

This clone was seen many times. Mouse germline and gene names are used. The CDR3 goes on 4 residues after the read ends, and that part is filled in from the germline J gene. V is TRBV13-2 and J is TRBJ2-4; tentatively, D is TRBD2 (7 bases). Trimming shortened V by 0 bases and J by 1 base, and 9 bases separated the two germline ends. CDR3 length: 15 residues. CDR1 and CDR2 (germline): NNHNN, SYGAGS (reference sequence). The DNA read from the CDR3 is TGTGCCAGCGGTGATGTCTGGGGGCGTCAAAAC. Residues: CASGDVWGRQN. The CDR3 as a whole reads CASGDVWGRQNTLYF.

Points on this clone: The gene names given are mouse names. The CDR3 end falls 4 residues outside the read, so it is completed with the germline J gene. The V and J genes are TRBV5 and TRBJ2-4; D is perhaps TRBD2 (5 bases). The CDR3 is made up of 15 amino acids. The germline CDR1 and CDR2 sequences are LGHNA and YNLKQL (reference sequence). The CDR3 bases that were read are TGTGCCAGCAGCCCATTACTGGTAGAAGAAAAC. It yields the protein CASSPLLVEEN. The entire CDR3 sequence reads CASSPLLVEENTLYF.

Worth noting for this clone: Genes here carry mouse names. The read finishes 4 residues shy of the CDR3 end, and the germline J gene is used to complete it. V is TRBV19 and J is TRBJ1-1, with 8 nucleotides matching TRBD1. The V gene's germline CDR1 is FNHDT and CDR2 SITEND (reference sequence). This CDR3 region has 13 residues. V was pared by 6 bases and J by 0 bases, with 1 base of the junction left unmatched. The CDR3 DNA, read in part, is TGTGCCAGCACGGACAGGGCAAACACA. It yields the protein CASTDRANT. The entire CDR3 protein reads CASTDRANTEVFF. The full variable domain, with the rest looked up from reference TRBV19 and TRBJ1-1, is GGIITQTPKFLIGQEGQKLTLKCQQNFNHDTMYWYRQDSGKGLRLIYYSITENDLQKGDLSEGYDASREKKSSFSLTVTSAQKNEMAVFLCASTDRANTEVFFGKGTRLTVV.

This clone was counted between two and nine times. Gene names are mouse gene names. The CDR3 goes on 4 residues after the read ends, and that part is filled in from the germline J gene. The chain employs TRBV19 and TRBJ2-3; D could derive from TRBD1 or TRBD2 (5 bases each). Germline V CDR1 and CDR2: FNHDT, SITEND (reference sequence). V gave up 3 bases and J gave up 0 bases, with 8 bases separating them. The CDR3 loop spans 14 amino acids. Incomplete CDR3 DNA: TGTGCCAGCAGTAGGGGGATTAGTGCAGAA. This codes for CASSRGISAE. The entire CDR3 protein reads CASSRGISAETLYF.

This clone appeared many times. Genes and germline are mouse. The CDR3 end falls 4 residues outside the read, so it is completed with the germline J gene. The V call is TRBV17, the J call TRBJ2-1, with 9 bases aligning to TRBD1. Germline V lookup: CDR1 MNHDT, CDR2 YYDKIL. V shed 6 bases and J 6 bases; nucleotides not matched to a gene: 3. The CDR3 covers 13 residues. The CDR3 loop reads CASSRDRVAEQFF. The CDR3 bases that were read are TGTGCTAGCAGCCGGGACAGGGTTGCT.

Regarding this clone: Germline and genes: mouse. Sequencing ends 4 residues short of the CDR3 end; the germline J gene provides the rest. The V call is TRBV19, the J call TRBJ2-3; weak D call: TRBD1 (5 bases). Germline V CDR1 and CDR2: FNHDT, SITEND (reference sequence). Trimming took 4 bases from V and 4 from J, leaving 7 bases between them. CDR3 length: 12 residues. The CDR3 here is CASSPGSETLYF. The DNA read from the CDR3 is TGTGCCAGCAGTCCAGGGTCAGAA.

As for this clone: Gene labels here are mouse ones. The CDR3 end lies 4 residues beyond the end of the read and is filled in from the germline J gene. This chain uses TRBV17 with TRBJ2-7; TRBD2 aligns across 12 bases. Germline V gene data show CDR1 as MNHDT and CDR2 as YYDKIL. CDR3 length: 15 amino acids. Losses at the gene ends were 6 bases for V and 0 bases for J; bases not matched to a gene: 3. CDR3 sequence reads: CASRDWGGSSYEQYF. The part of the CDR3 DNA that was read is TGTGCTAGCAGGGACTGGGGGGGGAGCTCCTAT.

A word on this clone: Mouse germline and gene names are used. The CDR3 loop reads CTCSDRAITGQLYF. The DNA read from the CDR3 is TGCACCTGCAGTGACAGGGCGATCACCGGG. This chain joins TRBV1 and TRBJ2-2; a possible D gene is TRBD1 (6 bases). Read coverage stops 4 residues before the CDR3 terminus; the germline J gene supplies the remainder. The length of the CDR3 is 14 residues. The ends were cut back, 4 bases at V and 4 bases at J, with 10 bases in the middle. Germline CDR1 is NSQYPW and CDR2 is LRSPGD (reference sequence). The whole variable domain, remainder taken from reference TRBV1 and TRBJ2-2, is VTLLEQNPRWRLVPRGQAVNLRCILKNSQYPWMSWYQQDLQKQLQWLFTLRSPGDKEVKSLPGADYLATRVTDTELRLQVANMSQGRTLYCTCSDRAITGQLYFGEGSKLTVL.

Of note for this clone: Each gene name is a mouse one. The missing CDR3 end, 4 residues past where the read stops, is filled in from the germline J gene. The rearrangement uses TRBV13-1 and TRBJ2-7; the D gene is possibly TRBD2 (6 bases). There are 14 residues in the CDR3. Germline CDR1 and CDR2: NSHNY and SYGAGN. CDR3 DNA, as far as it was read: TGTGCCAGCAGTGAGGCCGTGACTGGTTAT. This encodes CASSEAVTGY. The CDR3, in full, reads CASSEAVTGYEQYF.

As to this clone: The listed genes are named as in mouse. The CDR3 DNA, read in part, is TGTGCTAGCAGTAGCTGGGGGGGCGCCCAAGAC. This gives the protein CASSSWGGAQD. The whole CDR3 protein reads CASSSWGGAQDTQYF. This chain connects TRBV17 to TRBJ2-5, with 10 bases that match TRBD2. The sequenced fragment ends 4 residues before the CDR3 boundary, so the rest is inferred from the germline J gene. V lost 3 bases, J lost 2 bases, and 2 bases stayed unmatched. Germline values: CDR1 MNHDT, CDR2 YYDKIL. The CDR3 contains 15 residues.

To note about this clone: Germline and genes: mouse. With the read ending 4 residues before the CDR3 end, the germline J gene is used to fill in that end. This rearrangement joins TRBV29 to TRBJ1-2; TRBD1 matches 7 bases. This CDR3 spans 14 amino acids. The V gene's germline CDR1 is MSHET and CDR2 SYDVDS. CDR3 DNA, as far as it was read: TGTGCTAGCAGTTCTCGACAGGGAGGGTCC. It codes for CASSSRQGGS. The full-length CDR3 reads as CASSSRQGGSDYTF.

There are a few counts of this clone. The genes are named according to mouse. The DNA read from the CDR3 is TGTGCCAGCAGTGACCTCAAC. This codes for CASSDLN. The CDR3 as a whole reads CASSDLNTLYF. The chain links TRBV13-1 to TRBJ2-4; no reliable D call. Sequencing ends 4 residues short of the CDR3 end; the germline J gene provides the rest. The germline V gene has CDR1 NSHNY and CDR2 SYGAGN. This CDR3 contains 11 residues.

As concerns this clone: Gene names are mouse gene names. The read finishes 4 residues shy of the CDR3 end, and the germline J gene is used to complete it. The V and J genes are TRBV13-3 and TRBJ2-2; TRBD1 aligns across 10 bases. CDR1 and CDR2 from the germline V gene are NNHDY and SYVADS. CDR3 size: 14 residues. J lost 4 bases, V lost 5 bases, and 2 bases had no gene match. The CDR3 protein is CASRGQGFTGQLYF. The sequenced CDR3 bases are TGTGCCAGCAGGGGACAGGGGTTCACCGGG. Looking up the rest from reference TRBV13-3 and TRBJ2-2 gives the full variable domain: EAAVTQSPRSKVAVTGGKVTLSCHQTNNHDYMYWYRQDTGHGLRLIHYSYVADSTEKGDIPDGYKASRPSQENFSLILELASLSQTAVYFCASRGQGFTGQLYFGEGSKLTVL.

As regards this clone: Gene names are mouse gene names. The read halts 4 residues ahead of the CDR3 end, with the missing end drawn from the germline J gene. The chain employs TRBV4 and TRBJ2-5; no definite D call. The CDR3 has 13 amino acids. The V end lost 4 bases, the J end lost 0 bases, and 5 bases lay between the germline ends. CDR1 and CDR2 (germline): LGHDT, YNNKQL (reference sequence). Incomplete CDR3 DNA: TGTGCCAGCAGCTTACTTAACCAAGAC. This encodes CASSLLNQD. The full-length CDR3 reads as CASSLLNQDTQYF.

As for this clone: Any gene name here is a mouse gene name. The read terminates 3 residues before the CDR3 end, so the remaining end is supplied by the germline J gene. The chain links TRBV31 to TRBJ1-6, with D unclear. Being an ORF, TRBJ1-6 has a function that is uncertain. From germline, CDR1 is GKSSPN and CDR2 SITVG. CDR3 size: 11 residues. Trimming shortened V by 1 base and J by 10 bases, and 5 bases separated the two germline ends. This CDR3 is CAWSRRSPLYF. The CDR3 bases that were read are TGTGCCTGGAGTCGCAGATCGCCC.

On this clone: Each gene name is a mouse one. The read gets to within 4 residues of the CDR3 end, and the germline J gene fills in the rest. Within the sample, other DNA sequences also encode this same CDR3. The chain carries TRBV5 and TRBJ2-3; 7 bases map to TRBD2. V trimming: 4 bases; J trimming: 0 bases; junction bases outside the gene matches: 1. The germline V gene encodes CDR1 LGHNA and CDR2 YNLKQL (reference sequence). The CDR3 length is 14 residues. CDR3 DNA, as far as it was read: TGTGCCAGCAGCCCGACTGGGAGTGCAGAA. This encodes CASSPTGSAE. The CDR3 as a whole reads CASSPTGSAETLYF.